These 20 T cell receptor beta chains originate from one sample sequenced in a study of CD8 T cells in ankylosing spondylitis. Each CDR3 protein gets one entry after TCRdb re-called the 5' RACE reads with MiXCR. The table includes about 92,000 distinct CDR3 sequences, roughly 8.8% detected once. The sample taken for sequencing was blood, either unsorted or a sorted T cell fraction (not recorded which). These receptors were collected from a male donor with ankylosing spondylitis or in good health (not recorded which).

This clonotype was picked up many times. The chain links TRBV5-1 to TRBJ2-1; unclear D gene. Germline assignment: CDR1 SGHRS and CDR2 YFSETQ. V gave up 7 bases and J gave up 7 bases, with 18 bases separating them. This CDR3 comprises 14 residues. The DNA for the CDR3 is TGCGCCAGCTCAGATGTAGGACCCCGGAATGAGCAGTTCTTC. This codes for CASSDVGPRNEQFF. Variable domain in full (rest from reference TRBV5-1 and TRBJ2-1): KAGVTQTPRYLIKTRGQQVTLSCSPISGHRSVSWYQQTPGQGLQFLFEYFSETQRNKGNFPGRFSGRQFSNSRSEMNVSTLELGDSALYLCASSDVGPRNEQFFGPGTRLTVL.

This clonotype was recorded many times. The rearrangement joins TRBV20-1 to TRBJ2-3; no clear D. The CDR3 runs 11 residues. CDR1 and CDR2 (germline): DFQATT, SNEGSKA (reference sequence). The V end was cut by 0 bases, the J end by 9 bases, with 7 bases between. The CDR3 loop is CSARDTSTQYF. The CDR3 bases are TGCAGTGCTAGAGATACGTCCACGCAGTATTTT.

The chain joins TRBV7-6 to TRBJ1-1, with D unresolved. Deletions cut 3 bases from V and 1 base from J, with 9 bases between. Germline CDR1 SGHVS, CDR2 FNYEAQ. This CDR3 has 14 residues. CDR3 residues: CASSFGAGNTEAFF. The CDR3 nucleotides are TGTGCCAGCAGCTTTGGAGCGGGGAACACTGAAGCTTTCTTT.

This clonotype was detected ten times or more. The V and J genes are TRBV12-3 or TRBV12-4 and TRBJ2-3; unclear D gene. The V and J ends lost 7 bases and 0 bases respectively, with 11 bases between them. This CDR3 is 14 amino acids long. This chain's CDR3 is CASTSGASTDTQYF. Here the CDR3 DNA reads TGTGCCAGCACCTCTGGCGCTAGCACAGATACGCAGTATTTT.

The chain uses TRBV28 and TRBJ2-7; 7 nucleotides match TRBD1. V dropped 7 bases and J dropped 5; count of bases not matched to a gene: 17. Germline loops: CDR1 MDHEN, CDR2 SYDVKM. This CDR3 spans 16 amino acids. The CDR3 DNA follows: TGTGCCAGCACCTTCGCCGATTACAGGGGTTCTAACGAGCAGTACTTC. Residues: CASTFADYRGSNEQYF. Combining the CDR3 with reference TRBV28 and TRBJ2-7 gives the whole variable domain DVKVTQSSRYLVKRTGEKVFLECVQDMDHENMFWYRQDPGLGLRLIYFSYDVKMKEKGDIPEGYSVSREKKERFSLILESASTNQTSMYLCASTFADYRGSNEQYFGPGTRLTVT.

On this clonotype: A much larger clone sits a single nucleotide away, making a read error possible. V usage is TRBV15 and J usage is TRBJ2-7; D is unclear. In germline, CDR1 is LNHNV, CDR2 YYDKDF (reference sequence). V was trimmed by 6 bases and J by 4 bases, leaving 10 bases between them. CDR3 size: 12 residues. The CDR3 sequence: CATSLSWYEQYF. DNA for the CDR3: TGTGCCACCAGTCTTTCGTGGTACGAGCAGTACTTC.

About this clonotype itself: A read error may explain this, as a much larger clone is one base away. The chain couples TRBV13 to TRBJ2-7; the D is unclear. V dropped 4 bases and J dropped 2 bases, with 12 bases sitting between them. The germline V gene has CDR1 PRHDT and CDR2 FYEKMQ (reference sequence). The CDR3 is 14 amino acids. Here the CDR3 reads CASSSQRRPYEQYF. The CDR3 nucleotides are TGTGCCAGCAGCTCCCAACGGAGACCCTACGAGCAGTACTTC.

This clonotype was seen a handful of times. The CDR3 DNA reads TGTGCCAGCAGTTACTCCTTGGACAGAAGATTTCCTGAAGCTTTCTTT. It translates to CASSYSLDRRFPEAFF. The chain combines TRBV6-2 or TRBV6-3 with TRBJ1-1, with TRBD1 as a possible D gene (6 bases). Germline CDR1 is MNHEY and CDR2 is SVGEGT. The length of the CDR3 is 16 residues. V shed 0 bases and J shed 6 bases, with 17 bases lying between them.

This clonotype was counted at least ten times. The chain recombines TRBV6-1 with TRBJ1-1; 7 bases are a match to TRBD1. Germline trimming cut 9 bases from V and 5 bases from J; bases unmatched to any gene: 12. The CDR3 loop spans 14 amino acids. CDR1 and CDR2 (germline): MNHNS, SASEGT. The CDR3 nucleotides read TGTGCCAGTTGCCTTGACAGGGTTGGGACTGAAGCTTTCTTT. Translating gives CASCLDRVGTEAFF.

In its sample, this clonotype was seen many times. This CDR3 reads CASSYGPPTNNEQFF. The CDR3 nucleotides are TGTGCCAGCAGTTACGGCCCACCGACCAACAATGAGCAGTTCTTC. This chain connects TRBV6-5 to TRBJ2-1; D is unresolved. This CDR3 spans 15 amino acids. From germline, CDR1 is MNHEY and CDR2 SVGAGI. The V end lost 2 bases, the J end lost 5 bases, and 13 bases lay between the germline ends.

This clonotype showed up many times. The chain links TRBV5-1 to TRBJ1-4, with no clear D. The germline V gene encodes CDR1 SGHRS and CDR2 YFSETQ. The CDR3 loop spans 14 amino acids. The V and J ends lost 0 bases and 7 bases respectively, with 10 bases between them. The CDR3 sequence: CASSLEQTTEKLFF. CDR3 in DNA: TGCGCCAGCAGCTTGGAGCAGACGACTGAAAAACTGTTTTTT.

This chain links TRBV10-3 with TRBJ2-1, with 7 positions matching TRBD2. The CDR3 spans 15 residues. Germline V gene lookup returns CDR1 ENHRY and CDR2 SYGVKD. Trimming took 8 bases from V and 1 from J; bases not matched to a gene: 8. Written as DNA, the CDR3 is TGTGCCATCGAAGCCGGAGCGGGATCCTACAATGAGCAGTTCTTC. Translating gives CAIEAGAGSYNEQFF.

This clonotype was recorded many times. The J gene is TRBJ2-5, the V gene TRBV7-8; 13 bases map to TRBD2. V lost 2 bases to trimming and J lost 5 bases; unmatched junction nucleotides: 14. The CDR3 covers 19 residues. CDR1 and CDR2 (germline): SGHVS, FQNEAQ. CDR3 coding DNA: TGTGCCAGCAGCTTAAGGGCGATGCAACTAGCGGGGGGGCAGGAGACCCAGTACTTC. Its protein is CASSLRAMQLAGGQETQYF.

This clonotype was seen many times. V and J are TRBV9 and TRBJ1-6, with D maybe TRBD1 (6 bases). V lost 0 bases and J lost 5, with 6 bases in between. Germline V CDR1 and CDR2: SGDLS, YYNGEE. The CDR3 is 14 residues long. CDR3 sequence reads: CASSVAGDNSPLHF. In nucleotides, the CDR3 is TGTGCCAGCAGCGTAGCAGGGGATAATTCACCCCTCCACTTT.

This clonotype occurred a few times. The J gene is TRBJ2-1, the V gene TRBV6-6; D unclear. CDR3 length equals 13 residues. The V gene's germline CDR1 is MNHNY and CDR2 SVGAGI (reference sequence). The V end was cut by 10 bases, the J end by 4 bases, with 14 bases between. CDR3 nucleotide sequence: TGTGCCACCCTTCTTTATGATTACAATGAGCAGTTCTTC. The encoded protein is CATLLYDYNEQFF.

This clonotype was detected ten times or more. The chain is built from TRBV28 and TRBJ1-2, with a tentative D call TRBD1 (5 bases). The length of the CDR3 is 15 residues. V shed 3 bases and J shed 5 bases, with 16 bases lying between them. Germline loops: CDR1 MDHEN, CDR2 SYDVKM. CDR3 amino acids: CASSFGAYRSYGYTF. CDR3 sequence (DNA): TGTGCCAGCAGTTTTGGGGCTTACAGGTCTTATGGCTACACCTTC.

In this sample, this clonotype turned up many times. This rearrangement joins TRBV27 to TRBJ1-1; possibly TRBD1 for D (5 bases). This CDR3 contains 14 residues. V was pared by 5 bases and J by 3 bases, with 13 bases between. Germline loops: CDR1 MNHEY, CDR2 SMNVEV (reference sequence). CDR3 residues: CASSPRGWDTEAFF. DNA of the CDR3: TGTGCCAGCAGTCCAAGGGGATGGGACACTGAAGCTTTCTTT.

This clonotype appeared many times. This rearrangement joins TRBV13 to TRBJ2-7; tentatively, D is TRBD1 (6 bases). The V and J ends lost 4 bases and 5 bases respectively, with 12 bases between them. The germline CDR1 and CDR2 sequences are PRHDT and FYEKMQ (reference sequence). The CDR3 runs to 13 residues. The CDR3 DNA sequence: TGTGCCAGCAGCTCCGGGACAAAGGACGAGCAGTACTTC. Translated, it gives CASSSGTKDEQYF.

The chain joins TRBV27 to TRBJ2-1; 8 nucleotides agree with TRBD1. The junction had 8 bases not matched to a gene; V was cut back by 6 bases and J by 7 bases. Germline V gene sequence: CDR1 MNHEY, CDR2 SMNVEV (reference sequence). The CDR3 is made up of 14 amino acids. For the CDR3, the DNA is TGTGCCAGCAGCCAGGACAGGGTCGGGAATGAGCAGTTCTTC. Translation: CASSQDRVGNEQFF.

This clonotype was observed at least ten times. The V call is TRBV27, the J call TRBJ1-2, with D maybe TRBD1 (6 bases). CDR3 length equals 16 residues. With 1 base removed from V and 5 bases from J, the gap between germline ends came to 17 bases. The germline gives CDR1 MNHEY, CDR2 SMNVEV (reference sequence). The CDR3 nucleotides read TGTGCCAGCAGTTTATTCGGGTCAGGGGTCCCTTATGGCTACACCTTC. It encodes CASSLFGSGVPYGYTF.